These 25 T cell receptor beta chains originate from one sample sequenced in a study of CD8 T cells in Susac syndrome. An input of roughly 0.5 to 1 ug of RNA was subjected to reverse transcription using random hexamers. Via MiXCR, TCRdb re-called the immunoSEQ multiplex PCR reads, giving one row per CDR3 protein. The sample includes a few hundred thousand distinct CDR3 sequences, around 84% of them seen just once. Sequenced input: CD8+ T cells from PBMCs. These receptors originate from a human donor with multiple sclerosis.

The chain couples TRBV5-6 to TRBJ1-2; TRBD1 might be the D (5 bases). Germline V lookup: CDR1 SGHDT, CDR2 YYEEEE. This CDR3 comprises 15 residues. Trimming stripped 3 bases from V and 4 bases from J, with 16 bases between. CDR3 sequence reads: CASSSGRGLPYGYTF. In DNA, the CDR3 is TGTGCCAGCAGCTCTGGGAGGGGACTGCCCTATGGCTACACCTTC.

This clonotype was seen a handful of times. The gene calls are TRBV7-9 and TRBJ2-2, with D hard to call. Trimming cost V 1 base and J 6 bases, with 6 bases left between them. CDR1 and CDR2 from the germline V gene are SEHNR and FQNEAQ (reference sequence). The CDR3 has 13 amino acids. The CDR3 DNA follows: TGTGCCAGCAGCTTAGTTGGAGCCGGGGAGCTGTTTTTT. Its translation is CASSLVGAGELFF.

This chain uses TRBV12-3 or TRBV12-4 with TRBJ2-7; weak D call: TRBD1 (5 bases). Trimming left V 6 bases short and J 4 bases short, with 19 bases between. CDR3 length equals 15 residues. The CDR3 region is CASSPGPTLSYEQYF. In DNA form, the CDR3 reads TGTGCCAGCAGCCCAGGGCCGACACTTTCATACGAGCAGTACTTC.

The CDR3 DNA reads as TGTGCCAGCAGAAACAGTTGGGGGTACACTGAAGCTTTCTTT. Translating it yields CASRNSWGYTEAFF. The chain joins TRBV27 to TRBJ1-1; TRBD1 might be the D (5 bases). The germline V gene has CDR1 MNHEY and CDR2 SMNVEV (reference sequence). This CDR3 contains 14 residues. V shed 6 bases and J shed 3 bases, with 14 bases lying between them.

The chain employs TRBV29-1 and TRBJ2-3; D may correspond to TRBD1 or TRBD2 (6 bases each). The ends were cut back, 0 bases at V and 6 bases at J, with 10 bases in the middle. The CDR3 totals 13 residues. The germline V gene has CDR1 SQVTM and CDR2 ANQGSEA. The CDR3 DNA reads TGCAGCGTTGAAGATAGGGGGGAGGATACGCAGTATTTT. Its protein product is CSVEDRGEDTQYF.

The chain links TRBV6-5 to TRBJ2-2, with 9 bases aligning to TRBD1. CDR3 length equals 15 residues. Trimming removed 4 bases from V and 8 bases from J; junction bases left unmatched: 8. The V gene's germline CDR1 is MNHEY and CDR2 SVGAGI. CDR3 sequence reads: CASSFRDREVGELFF. CDR3 nucleotides: TGTGCCAGCAGTTTCCGGGACAGGGAAGTGGGGGAGCTGTTTTTT.

This chain joins TRBV27 and TRBJ2-5; 7 bases align to TRBD2. The length of the CDR3 is 15 residues. V shed 4 bases, J shed 0 bases, and the junction held 5 bases outside the gene matches. Germline CDR1 and CDR2: MNHEY and SMNVEV (reference sequence). The DNA of the CDR3 is TGTGCCAGCAGTTGGGGGGGTGCGTACCAAGAGACCCAGTACTTC. Amino acids: CASSWGGAYQETQYF.

This chain connects TRBV12-3 or TRBV12-4 to TRBJ1-2, with 7 bases fitting TRBD1. There are 14 residues in the CDR3. The CDR3 bases are TGTGCAACCCTTTACACAGGGGATGGGTATGGCTACACCTTC. As protein: CATLYTGDGYGYTF.

Note on this clonotype: Sequence at one end of the junction differs from germline and may be a read error. The rearrangement joins TRBV4-1 to TRBJ2-1, with TRBD2 identical over 10 bases. The germline V gene encodes CDR1 MGHRA and CDR2 YSYEKL. The CDR3 length is 16 residues. CDR3 in DNA: TGCGCCAGCAGCGAGGGGCTAGCGGGGGCTTACAGTGAGCAGTTCTTC. It is translated as CASSEGLAGAYSEQFF.

CDR3 sequence: CASSSGLAHEQFF. CDR3 DNA sequence: TGTGCCAGCAGCTCGGGACTAGCCCATGAGCAGTTCTTC. The chain links TRBV5-6 to TRBJ2-1, with 9 positions matching TRBD2. The CDR3 contains 13 residues. Germline loops: CDR1 SGHDT, CDR2 YYEEEE. The V segment lost 3 bases and the J segment 8 bases; nucleotides outside the gene matches: 3.

This chain connects TRBV9 to TRBJ2-7, with 9 bases that match TRBD2. Losses at the gene ends were 3 bases for V and 3 bases for J; bases not matched to a gene: 7. The CDR3 totals 15 residues. Germline V gene data show CDR1 as SGDLS and CDR2 as YYNGEE. The CDR3 DNA sequence: TGTGCCAGCAGCGACAGAGGGACTAGCTACTACGAGCAGTACTTC. This translates into CASSDRGTSYYEQYF.

Only a few counts were recorded for this clonotype. This rearrangement joins TRBV29-1 to TRBJ2-7; tentatively, D is TRBD1 (6 bases). The CDR3 contains 13 residues. The germline V and J ends were trimmed by 1 base and 2 bases, with 9 bases remaining between them. Germline V gene sequence: CDR1 SQVTM, CDR2 ANQGSEA. Here the CDR3 reads CSVEGTDPYEQYF. CDR3 bases: TGCAGCGTTGAAGGGACAGACCCCTACGAGCAGTACTTC.

The chain couples TRBV27 to TRBJ2-1; the match to TRBD2 covers 10 bases. The CDR3 consists of 16 residues. J was trimmed by 7 bases and V by 4 bases; bases with no gene match: 10. Germline lookup yields CDR1 MNHEY and CDR2 SMNVEV (reference sequence). CDR3 sequence (DNA): TGTGCCAGCAGTTCCGGACTAGCGGATGGTAGAAATGAGCAGTTCTTC. Translated, it gives CASSSGLADGRNEQFF.

V gene TRBV7-2 combines with J gene TRBJ2-2; the D is unclear. CDR1 SGHTA and CDR2 FQGNSA come from the germline V gene. The CDR3 loop spans 14 amino acids. The ends were cut back, 3 bases at V and 4 bases at J, with 9 bases in the middle. The CDR3 DNA reads TGTGCCAGCAGCTTTTTCTTGGGCACCGGGGAGCTGTTTTTT. Translation gives CASSFFLGTGELFF.

This chain joins TRBV13 and TRBJ2-2; 7 positions agree with TRBD1. This CDR3 spans 13 amino acids. V lost 9 bases, J lost 6 bases, and 7 bases stayed unmatched. CDR1 and CDR2 from the germline V gene are PRHDT and FYEKMQ (reference sequence). Written as DNA, the CDR3 is TGTGCCAGTCACCCCACAGGGGCCGGGGAGCTGTTTTTT. Its protein is CASHPTGAGELFF.

V gene TRBV5-1 combines with J gene TRBJ2-5; weak D call: TRBD1 (5 bases). The length of the CDR3 is 15 residues. V was clipped by 0 bases and J by 1 base, with 10 bases between them. The germline gives CDR1 SGHRS, CDR2 YFSETQ. CDR3 residues: CASSLEGSRQETQYF. CDR3 DNA sequence: TGCGCCAGCAGCTTGGAGGGGTCCCGCCAAGAGACCCAGTACTTC.

The chain recombines TRBV6-6 with TRBJ2-7, with D unresolved. This CDR3 comprises 14 residues. Germline V gene sequence: CDR1 MNHNY, CDR2 SVGAGI (reference sequence). Trimming removed 5 bases from V and 0 bases from J, with 11 bases in between. CDR3 in amino acids: CASSTAVYSYEQYF. The CDR3 nucleotides read TGTGCCAGCAGTACGGCCGTCTACTCCTACGAGCAGTACTTC.

The chain joins TRBV29-1 to TRBJ1-2, with D possibly TRBD1 on 5 matching bases. Germline V CDR1 and CDR2: SQVTM, ANQGSEA. V was clipped by 7 bases and J by 8 bases, with 14 bases between them. The CDR3 contains 11 residues. CDR3 bases: TGCAGCGCCAGGGTTTCGAAAGGCTACACCTTC. Its protein is CSARVSKGYTF. Full variable domain (rest looked up from reference TRBV29-1 and TRBJ1-2): SAVISQKPSRDICQRGTSLTIQCQVDSQVTMMFWYRQQPGQSLTLIATANQGSEATYESGFVIDKFPISRPNLTFSTLTVSNMSPEDSSIYLCSARVSKGYTFGSGTRLTVV.

The chain joins TRBV30 to TRBJ2-7; the match to TRBD1 covers 10 bases. V trimming: 4 bases; J trimming: 2 bases; junction bases outside the gene matches: 5. The CDR3 spans 14 residues. Germline V CDR1 and CDR2: GTSNPN, SVGIG (reference sequence). The CDR3 DNA follows: TGTGCCTGGACGGGACAGGGGTCCCCCTACGAGCAGTACTTC. It encodes CAWTGQGSPYEQYF.

This chain links TRBV6-1 with TRBJ2-1, with 8 bases lining up with TRBD2. Unmatched junction bases numbered 5, after V lost 5 bases and J lost 2 bases. Looked up from germline, CDR1 is MNHNS and CDR2 is SASEGT. The CDR3 extends over 15 amino acids. The CDR3 sequence: CASSQGTRPYNEQFF. Written as DNA, the CDR3 is TGTGCCAGCAGTCAAGGGACTAGGCCCTACAATGAGCAGTTCTTC.

V usage is TRBV25-1 and J usage is TRBJ2-1; D perhaps matches TRBD2 (6 bases). The CDR3 runs 16 residues. Germline V lookup: CDR1 MGHDK, CDR2 SYGVNS. Trimming removed 3 bases from V and 0 bases from J, with 12 bases in between. CDR3 nucleotide sequence: TGTGCCAGCAGTGACCGGGGGATACCCTCCTACAATGAGCAGTTCTTC. Translated, it gives CASSDRGIPSYNEQFF.

The rearrangement links TRBV12-3 or TRBV12-4 to TRBJ2-1; maybe TRBD1 (5 bases). The CDR3 runs 13 residues. Trimming left V 5 bases short and J 5 bases short, with 10 bases between. Here the CDR3 DNA reads TGTGCCAGCAGTGACGACAGAAACAATGAGCAGTTCTTC. As protein: CASSDDRNNEQFF.

The V and J genes are TRBV7-9 and TRBJ2-5; possibly TRBD1 or TRBD2 for D (5 bases each). Between the trimmed V and J ends, which lost 6 bases and 7 bases, there was a span of 15 bases. The CDR3 is 13 residues long. Germline V gives CDR1 SEHNR, CDR2 FQNEAQ (reference sequence). CDR3 amino acids: CASSPPMRGTQYF. The CDR3 DNA reads TGTGCCAGCAGTCCTCCTATGAGGGGGACCCAGTACTTC.

The chain links TRBV19 to TRBJ2-1, with D possibly being TRBD2 (6 bases). The CDR3 consists of 14 residues. Trimming took off 10 bases at V and 0 bases at J, with 13 bases between the two ends. Germline lookup yields CDR1 LNHDA and CDR2 SQIVND (reference sequence). This chain's CDR3 is CATRAGSSYNEQFF. The DNA for the CDR3 is TGTGCCACCCGGGCGGGGAGCTCCTACAATGAGCAGTTCTTC.

This clonotype came up once. This CDR3 is CSVLAALYNEQFF. In DNA, the CDR3 is TGCAGCGTACTAGCGGCCCTCTACAATGAGCAGTTCTTC. The chain recombines TRBV29-1 with TRBJ2-1; 8 bases are a match to TRBD2. This CDR3 is built from 13 residues. Per the germline V gene, CDR1 is SQVTM and CDR2 is ANQGSEA. Losses at the gene ends were 6 bases for V and 3 bases for J; bases not matched to a gene: 4.